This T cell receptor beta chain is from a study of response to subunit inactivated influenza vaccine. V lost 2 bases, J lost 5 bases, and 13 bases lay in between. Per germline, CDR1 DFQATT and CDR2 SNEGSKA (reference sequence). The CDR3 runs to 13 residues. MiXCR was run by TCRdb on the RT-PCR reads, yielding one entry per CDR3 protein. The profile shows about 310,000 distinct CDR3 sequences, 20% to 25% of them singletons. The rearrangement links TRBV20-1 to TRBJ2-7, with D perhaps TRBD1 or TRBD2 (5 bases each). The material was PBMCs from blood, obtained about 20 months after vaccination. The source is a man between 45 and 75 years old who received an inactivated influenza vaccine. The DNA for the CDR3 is TGCAGTGCTAGAAGGGACGGGCGGAACGAGCAGTACTTC. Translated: CSARRDGRNEQYF.